The 6 T cell receptor beta chains below come from one sample, sequenced in a study of identifying expanded T cells in peripheral blood. Some clones are missing from TCRdb's copy, which holds only in-frame ones; the method was immunoSEQ multiplex PCR. The repertoire includes about 91,000 clones, approximately 88% of them detected once, and 3% to 4% sits in the top ten. The sequencing input was blood. Every receptor here comes from a person aged 18 to 69 in good health.

V is TRBV7-3 and J is TRBJ2-7; 7 bases fit TRBD2. In germline, CDR1 is SGHTA, CDR2 FQGTGA. V trimming: 5 bases; J trimming: 2 bases; junction bases outside the gene matches: 9. The CDR3 contains 15 residues. The CDR3 spells CASSLGASGTYEQYF. The CDR3 DNA follows: TGTGCCAGCAGCCTTGGGGCTAGCGGAACCTACGAGCAGTACTTC.

The genes are TRBV7-6 and TRBJ2-2; no reliable D call. V lost 5 bases, J lost 0 bases, and 7 bases lay in between. The CDR3 contains 14 residues. CDR1 is SGHVS, CDR2 FNYEAQ, per germline. In DNA form, the CDR3 reads TGTGCCAGCAGCCCACGAGCGAACACCGGGGAGCTGTTTTTT. Amino acid sequence: CASSPRANTGELFF. The variable domain in full, with the rest retrieved from reference TRBV7-6 and TRBJ2-2, is GAGVSQSPRYKVTKRGQDVALRCDPISGHVSLYWYRQALGQGPEFLTYFNYEAQQDKSGLPNDRFSAERPEGSISTLTIQRTEQRDSAMYRCASSPRANTGELFFGEGSRLTVL.

The chain recombines TRBV27 with TRBJ1-1, with D perhaps matching TRBD1 (5 bases). V shed 8 bases and J shed 6 bases, with 16 bases lying between them. This CDR3 is 13 amino acids long. Germline CDR1 and CDR2: MNHEY and SMNVEV (reference sequence). CDR3 residues: CASRLSGPAEAFF. CDR3 nucleotide sequence: TGTGCCAGCCGTCTATCGGGGCCGGCTGAAGCTTTCTTT.

The chain's CDR3 is CASSHSGGAPVETQYF. CDR3 sequence (DNA): TGTGCCAGCAGCCATAGCGGGGGGGCCCCCGTGGAGACCCAGTACTTC. This sequence joins TRBV7-9 and TRBJ2-5, with 11 nucleotides matching TRBD2. Germline V gene lookup returns CDR1 SEHNR and CDR2 FQNEAQ (reference sequence). The trim removed 5 bases at V and 5 bases at J, leaving 10 bases unmatched. The length of the CDR3 is 16 residues.

The V and J genes are TRBV6-1 and TRBJ2-2; 10 bases map to TRBD2. Germline assignment: CDR1 MNHNS and CDR2 SASEGT. The junction had 3 bases not matched to a gene; V was cut back by 4 bases and J by 1 base. The CDR3 length is 16 residues. CDR3 residues: CASSGLAGGNTGELFF. The CDR3 DNA reads TGTGCCAGCAGTGGATTAGCGGGGGGGAACACCGGGGAGCTGTTTTTT.

The gene calls are TRBV4-1 and TRBJ2-3, with 13 bases fitting TRBD2. The length of the CDR3 is 17 residues. Trimming cost V 3 bases and J 4 bases; bases outside gene matches: 7. Germline lookup yields CDR1 MGHRA and CDR2 YSYEKL. CDR3 DNA sequence: TGCGCCAGCAGCCAGAGTTCCACTAGCGGGAGGGCAGATACGCAGTATTTT. It encodes CASSQSSTSGRADTQYF.